These 3 T cell receptor beta chains originate from one sample sequenced in a study of blood T cell repertoires in COVID-19. Repertoires were generated with immunoSEQ multiplex PCR, while TCRdb's copy carries only in-frame clones and drops some. The sample holds about 73,000 clones; about 79% are singletons and the top ten take roughly 4.2%. Specimen: peripheral blood. These receptors came from a woman aged 55 to 70 with acute or convalescent COVID-19.

The V gene is TRBV25-1, the J gene TRBJ2-1; TRBD2 is a possible D gene (6 bases). Germline lookup yields CDR1 MGHDK and CDR2 SYGVNS. The CDR3 length is 13 residues. Trimming removed 1 base at V and 6 bases at J, with 7 bases between. In DNA, the CDR3 is TGTGCCAGCAGTGAATTGGGGGGCAATGAGCAGTTCTTC. Protein product: CASSELGGNEQFF.

V gene TRBV28 combines with J gene TRBJ2-7; D perhaps matches TRBD2 (6 bases). V dropped 5 bases and J dropped 0 bases, with 14 bases sitting between them. Germline CDR1 and CDR2: MDHEN and SYDVKM. This CDR3 region has 15 residues. The CDR3 loop is CASSPSAGLSYEQYF. CDR3 sequence (DNA): TGTGCCAGCAGTCCTTCCGCGGGGCTCTCCTACGAGCAGTACTTC.

V is TRBV3-1 (or the pseudogene TRBV3-2) and J is TRBJ1-2; 7 nucleotides agree with TRBD1. The V and J ends lost 4 bases and 4 bases, in that order; junction bases with no gene match: 6. This CDR3 spans 14 amino acids. CDR1 is LGHDT and CDR2 is YNNKEL in the germline V gene (reference sequence). CDR3 protein: CASSPTTGPYGYTF. CDR3 in DNA: TGTGCCAGCAGCCCCACGACAGGGCCCTATGGCTACACCTTC.